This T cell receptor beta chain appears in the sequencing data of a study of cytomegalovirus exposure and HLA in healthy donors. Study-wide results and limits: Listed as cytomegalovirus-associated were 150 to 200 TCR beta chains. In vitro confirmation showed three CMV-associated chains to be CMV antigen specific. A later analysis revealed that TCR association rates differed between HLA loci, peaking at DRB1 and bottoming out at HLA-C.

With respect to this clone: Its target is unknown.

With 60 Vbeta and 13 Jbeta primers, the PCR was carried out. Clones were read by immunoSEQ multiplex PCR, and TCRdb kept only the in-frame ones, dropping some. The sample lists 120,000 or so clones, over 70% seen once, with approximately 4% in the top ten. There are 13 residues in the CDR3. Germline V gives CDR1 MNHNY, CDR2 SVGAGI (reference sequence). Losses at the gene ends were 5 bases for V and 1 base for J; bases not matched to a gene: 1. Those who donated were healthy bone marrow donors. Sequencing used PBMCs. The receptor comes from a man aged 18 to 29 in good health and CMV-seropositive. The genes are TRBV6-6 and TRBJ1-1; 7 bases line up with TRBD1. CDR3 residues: CASSHRGNTEAFF. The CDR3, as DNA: TGTGCCAGCAGTCACAGGGGGAACACTGAAGCTTTCTTT.